This paragraph reports one T cell receptor beta chain. These data originate in a study of blood T cell repertoires in COVID-19. Across the whole study: The cDNA or gDNA used as material had been derived from T cells, B-cell-depleted T cells, or PBMCs.

Original analysis: Estimates of nucleated cell counts were drawn from the amplification of reference gene primers. The data were produced by immunoSEQ multiplex PCR, yet TCRdb's version contains in-frame clones alone and is incomplete. That table furnishes V, J and clone size, whereas the DNA furnished D and trimming. In the table there are about 150,000 clones, about 85% of which are singletons. This clonotype was obtained from a man aged 80 or over with COVID-19, enrolled during active disease. Sequenced input: peripheral blood.

The CDR3 sequence is CASSSGTSGVVSYNEQFF. The CDR3 DNA sequence: TGTGCCAGCAGTTCCGGGACTAGCGGGGTCGTCTCCTACAATGAGCAGTTCTTC. The J gene is TRBJ2-1, the V gene TRBV27; 13 bases align to TRBD2. The CDR3 covers 18 residues. Unmatched junction bases numbered 6, after V lost 4 bases and J lost 0 bases. CDR1 is MNHEY and CDR2 is SMNVEV in the germline V gene (reference sequence).